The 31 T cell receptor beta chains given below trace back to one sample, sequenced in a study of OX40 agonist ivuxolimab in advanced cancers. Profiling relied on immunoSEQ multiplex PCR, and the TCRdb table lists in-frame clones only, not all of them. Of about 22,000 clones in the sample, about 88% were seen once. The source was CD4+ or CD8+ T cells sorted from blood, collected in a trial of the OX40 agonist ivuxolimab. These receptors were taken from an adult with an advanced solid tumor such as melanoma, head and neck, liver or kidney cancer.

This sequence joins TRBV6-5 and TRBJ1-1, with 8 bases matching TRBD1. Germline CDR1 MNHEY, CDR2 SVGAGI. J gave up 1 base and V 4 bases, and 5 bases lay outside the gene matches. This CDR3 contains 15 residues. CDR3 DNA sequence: TGTGCCAGCAGTTTGGAGGACAGGGCGAACACTGAAGCTTTCTTT. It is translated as CASSLEDRANTEAFF.

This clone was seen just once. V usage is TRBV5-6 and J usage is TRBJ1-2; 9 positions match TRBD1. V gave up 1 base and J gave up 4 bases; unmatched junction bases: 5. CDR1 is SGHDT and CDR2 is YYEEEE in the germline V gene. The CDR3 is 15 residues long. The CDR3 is CASSLSTGGFYGYTF. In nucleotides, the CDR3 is TGTGCCAGCAGCTTGTCCACAGGGGGCTTCTATGGCTACACCTTC. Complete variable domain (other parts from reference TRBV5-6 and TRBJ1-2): DAGVTQSPTHLIKTRGQQVTLRCSPKSGHDTVSWYQQALGQGPQFIFQYYEEEERQRGNFPDRFSGHQFPNYSSELNVNALLLGDSALYLCASSLSTGGFYGYTFGSGTRLTVV.

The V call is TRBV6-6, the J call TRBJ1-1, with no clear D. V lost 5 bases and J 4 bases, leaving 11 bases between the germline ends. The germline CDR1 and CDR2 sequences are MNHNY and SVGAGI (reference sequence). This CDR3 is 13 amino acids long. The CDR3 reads CASSPGAGTEAFF. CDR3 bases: TGTGCCAGCAGTCCAGGCGCGGGCACTGAAGCTTTCTTT.

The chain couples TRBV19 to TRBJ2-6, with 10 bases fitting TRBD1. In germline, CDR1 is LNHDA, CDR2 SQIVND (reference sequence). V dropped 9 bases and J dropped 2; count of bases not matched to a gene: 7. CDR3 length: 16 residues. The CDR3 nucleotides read TGTGCCAGCCGGGGACAGGGGTTCGCTGGGGCCAACGTCCTGACTTTC. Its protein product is CASRGQGFAGANVLTF.

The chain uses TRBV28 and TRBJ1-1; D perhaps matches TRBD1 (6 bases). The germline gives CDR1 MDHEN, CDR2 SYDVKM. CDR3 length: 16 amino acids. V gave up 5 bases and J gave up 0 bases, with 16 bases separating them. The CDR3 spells CASSRSRDIMNTEAFF. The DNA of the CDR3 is TGTGCCAGCAGTCGATCTCGGGACATCATGAACACTGAAGCTTTCTTT.

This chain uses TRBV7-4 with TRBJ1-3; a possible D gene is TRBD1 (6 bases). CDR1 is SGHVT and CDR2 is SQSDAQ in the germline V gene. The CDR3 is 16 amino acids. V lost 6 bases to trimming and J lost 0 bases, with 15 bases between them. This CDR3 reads CASSSRRGISGNTIYF. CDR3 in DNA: TGTGCCAGCAGTTCCCGGAGGGGGATCTCTGGAAACACCATATATTTT.

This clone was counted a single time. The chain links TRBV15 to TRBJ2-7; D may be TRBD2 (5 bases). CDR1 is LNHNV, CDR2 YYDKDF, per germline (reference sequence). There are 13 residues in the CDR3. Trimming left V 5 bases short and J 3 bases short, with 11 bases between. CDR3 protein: CATSPSKSYEQYF. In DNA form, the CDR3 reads TGTGCCACCAGCCCTAGCAAGAGCTACGAGCAGTACTTC.

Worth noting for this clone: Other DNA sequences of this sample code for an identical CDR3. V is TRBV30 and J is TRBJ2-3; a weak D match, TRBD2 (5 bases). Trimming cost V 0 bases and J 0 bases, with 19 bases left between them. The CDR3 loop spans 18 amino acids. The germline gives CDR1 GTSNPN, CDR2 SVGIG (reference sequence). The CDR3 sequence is CAWSVLGPGSFSTDTQYF. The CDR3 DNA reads TGTGCCTGGAGTGTACTAGGCCCCGGCTCCTTCAGCACAGATACGCAGTATTTT.

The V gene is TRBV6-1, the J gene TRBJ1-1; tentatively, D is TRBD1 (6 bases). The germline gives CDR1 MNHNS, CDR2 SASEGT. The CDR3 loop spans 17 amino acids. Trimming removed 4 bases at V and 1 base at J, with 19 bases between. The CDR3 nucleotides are TGTGCCAGCAGTGGAAAGGGTTACTGGGACAAGAACACTGAAGCTTTCTTT. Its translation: CASSGKGYWDKNTEAFF.

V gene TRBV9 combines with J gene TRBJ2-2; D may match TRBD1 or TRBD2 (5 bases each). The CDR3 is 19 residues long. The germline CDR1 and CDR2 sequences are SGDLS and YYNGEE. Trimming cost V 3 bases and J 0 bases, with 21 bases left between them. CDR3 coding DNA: TGTGCCAGCAGCGGTGGGGGTCAGGGCATGGCATCGAACACCGGGGAGCTGTTTTTT. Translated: CASSGGGQGMASNTGELFF.

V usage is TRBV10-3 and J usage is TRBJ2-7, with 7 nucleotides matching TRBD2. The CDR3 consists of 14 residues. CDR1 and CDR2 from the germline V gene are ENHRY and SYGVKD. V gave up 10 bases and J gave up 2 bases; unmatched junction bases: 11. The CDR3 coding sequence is TGTGCCACCCAGCGGGACCCTGGGCCCTACGAGCAGTACTTC. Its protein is CATQRDPGPYEQYF.

The chain's CDR3 is CASSLESVGVGGAEAFF. In DNA form, the CDR3 reads TGTGCCAGCTCACTCGAGAGTGTTGGGGTCGGGGGTGCTGAAGCTTTCTTT. This rearrangement joins TRBV18 to TRBJ1-1, with D maybe TRBD1 (5 bases). This CDR3 spans 17 amino acids. V shed 4 bases and J shed 6 bases, with 24 bases lying between them. CDR1 KGHSH and CDR2 LQKENI come from the germline V gene.

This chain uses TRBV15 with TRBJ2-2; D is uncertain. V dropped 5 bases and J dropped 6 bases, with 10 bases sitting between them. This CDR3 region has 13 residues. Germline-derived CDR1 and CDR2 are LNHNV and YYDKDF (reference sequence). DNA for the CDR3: TGTGCCACCAGCCCTAGAGTTCCCGGGGAGCTGTTTTTT. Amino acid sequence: CATSPRVPGELFF.

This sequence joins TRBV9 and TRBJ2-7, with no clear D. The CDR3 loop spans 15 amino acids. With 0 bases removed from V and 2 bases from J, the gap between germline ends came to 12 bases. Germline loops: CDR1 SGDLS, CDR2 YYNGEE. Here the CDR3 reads CASSVAGGGPYEQYF. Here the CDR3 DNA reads TGTGCCAGCAGCGTAGCGGGCGGTGGCCCCTACGAGCAGTACTTC.

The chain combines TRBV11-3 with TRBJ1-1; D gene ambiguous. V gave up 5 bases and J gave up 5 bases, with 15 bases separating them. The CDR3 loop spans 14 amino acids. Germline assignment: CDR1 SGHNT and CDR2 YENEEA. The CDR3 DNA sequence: TGTGCCAGCAGCGCAGCCTTCAGCGGGACTGAAGCTTTCTTT. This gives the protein CASSAAFSGTEAFF. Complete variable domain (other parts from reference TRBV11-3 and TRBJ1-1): EAGVVQSPRYKIIEKKQPVAFWCNPISGHNTLYWYLQNLGQGPELLIRYENEEAVDDSQLPKDRFSAERLKGVDSTLKIQPAELGDSAVYLCASSAAFSGTEAFFGQGTRLTVV.

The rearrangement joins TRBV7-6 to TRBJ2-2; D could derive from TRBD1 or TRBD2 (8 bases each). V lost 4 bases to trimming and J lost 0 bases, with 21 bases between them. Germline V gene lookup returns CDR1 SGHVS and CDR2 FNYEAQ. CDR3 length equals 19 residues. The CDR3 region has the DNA TGTGCCAGCAGCTCGGGACAGGTGACGGGAGGGCCGAACACCGGGGAGCTGTTTTTT. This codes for CASSSGQVTGGPNTGELFF.

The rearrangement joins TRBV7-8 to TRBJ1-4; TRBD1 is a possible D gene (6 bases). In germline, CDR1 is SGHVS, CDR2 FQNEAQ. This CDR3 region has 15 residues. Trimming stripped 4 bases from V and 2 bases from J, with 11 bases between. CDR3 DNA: TGTGCCAGCAGCTCAATCAGGGGTACTAATGAAAAACTGTTTTTT. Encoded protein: CASSSIRGTNEKLFF.

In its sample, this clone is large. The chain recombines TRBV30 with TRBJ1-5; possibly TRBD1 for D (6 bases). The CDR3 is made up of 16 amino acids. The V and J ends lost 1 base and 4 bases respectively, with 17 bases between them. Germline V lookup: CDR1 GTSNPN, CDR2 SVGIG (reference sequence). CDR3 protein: CAWSDGVGQGNQPQHF. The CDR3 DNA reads TGTGCCTGGAGTGATGGAGTAGGGCAGGGGAATCAGCCCCAGCATTTT.

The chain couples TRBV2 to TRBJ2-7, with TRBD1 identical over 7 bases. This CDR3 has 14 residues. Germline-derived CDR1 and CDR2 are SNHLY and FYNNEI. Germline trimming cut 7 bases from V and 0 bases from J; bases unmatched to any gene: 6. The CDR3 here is CASKQTGYSYEQYF. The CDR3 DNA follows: TGTGCCAGCAAGCAGACAGGGTACTCCTACGAGCAGTACTTC.

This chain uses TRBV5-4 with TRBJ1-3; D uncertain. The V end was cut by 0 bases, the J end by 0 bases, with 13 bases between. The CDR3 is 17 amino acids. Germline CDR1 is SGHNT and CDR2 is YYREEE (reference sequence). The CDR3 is CASSLDSQPYSGNTIYF. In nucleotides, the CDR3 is TGTGCCAGCAGCTTGGATAGTCAGCCATACTCTGGAAACACCATATATTTT.

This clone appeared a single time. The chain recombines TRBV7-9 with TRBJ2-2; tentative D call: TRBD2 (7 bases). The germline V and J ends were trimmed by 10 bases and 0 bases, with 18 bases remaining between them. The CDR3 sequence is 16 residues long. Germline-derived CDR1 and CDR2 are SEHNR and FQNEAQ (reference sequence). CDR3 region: CATEPTRGPNTGELFF. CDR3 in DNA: TGTGCCACAGAGCCCACGCGGGGGCCGAACACCGGGGAGCTGTTTTTT.

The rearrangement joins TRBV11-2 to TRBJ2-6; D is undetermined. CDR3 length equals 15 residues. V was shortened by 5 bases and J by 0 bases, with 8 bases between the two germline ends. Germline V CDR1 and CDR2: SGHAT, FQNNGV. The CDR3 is CASSDGYSGANVLTF. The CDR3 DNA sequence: TGTGCCAGCAGCGATGGGTACTCTGGGGCCAACGTCCTGACTTTC.

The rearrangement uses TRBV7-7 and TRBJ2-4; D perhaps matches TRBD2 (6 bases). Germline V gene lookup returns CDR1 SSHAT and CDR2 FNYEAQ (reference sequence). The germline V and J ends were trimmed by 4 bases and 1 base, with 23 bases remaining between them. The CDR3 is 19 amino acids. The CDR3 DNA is TGTGCCAGCAGCTCAGCCGCGGGGCGGGGCCTGGGGGCCAAAAACATTCAGTACTTC. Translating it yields CASSSAAGRGLGAKNIQYF.

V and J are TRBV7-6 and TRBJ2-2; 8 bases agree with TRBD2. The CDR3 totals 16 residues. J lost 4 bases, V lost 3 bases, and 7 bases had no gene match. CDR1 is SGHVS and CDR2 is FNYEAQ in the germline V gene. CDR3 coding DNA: TGTGCCAGCAGCTTCGGGGCGGGAGGCGTCACCGGGGAGCTGTTTTTT. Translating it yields CASSFGAGGVTGELFF. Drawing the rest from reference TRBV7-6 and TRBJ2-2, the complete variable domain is GAGVSQSPRYKVTKRGQDVALRCDPISGHVSLYWYRQALGQGPEFLTYFNYEAQQDKSGLPNDRFSAERPEGSISTLTIQRTEQRDSAMYRCASSFGAGGVTGELFFGEGSRLTVL.

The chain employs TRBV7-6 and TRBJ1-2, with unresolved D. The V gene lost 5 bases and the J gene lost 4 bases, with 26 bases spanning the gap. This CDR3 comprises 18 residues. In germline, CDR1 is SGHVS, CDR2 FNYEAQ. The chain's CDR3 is CASSPTKGGGLIFYGYTF. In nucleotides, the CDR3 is TGTGCCAGCAGCCCTACAAAGGGTGGAGGACTTATATTCTATGGCTACACCTTC. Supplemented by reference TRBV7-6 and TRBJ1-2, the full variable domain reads GAGVSQSPRYKVTKRGQDVALRCDPISGHVSLYWYRQALGQGPEFLTYFNYEAQQDKSGLPNDRFSAERPEGSISTLTIQRTEQRDSAMYRCASSPTKGGGLIFYGYTFGSGTRLTVV.

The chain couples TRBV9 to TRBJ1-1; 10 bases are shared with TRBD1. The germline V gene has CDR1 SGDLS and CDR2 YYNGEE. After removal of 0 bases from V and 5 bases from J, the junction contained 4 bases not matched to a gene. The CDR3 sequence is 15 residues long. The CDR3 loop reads CASSVEGTGATEAFF. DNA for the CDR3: TGTGCCAGCAGCGTAGAGGGGACAGGGGCGACTGAAGCTTTCTTT.

The CDR3 here is CASSKPPGGENQPQHF. In DNA, the CDR3 is TGTGCCAGCAGCAAACCCCCCGGGGGCGAGAATCAGCCCCAGCATTTT. The chain uses TRBV21-1 and TRBJ1-5. TRBV21-1 is listed as a pseudogene. CDR3 length equals 16 residues.

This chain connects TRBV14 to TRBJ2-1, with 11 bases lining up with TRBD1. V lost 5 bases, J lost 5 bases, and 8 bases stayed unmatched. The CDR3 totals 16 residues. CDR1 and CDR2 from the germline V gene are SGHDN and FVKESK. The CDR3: CASSNPEDRGHNEQFF. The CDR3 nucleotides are TGTGCCAGCAGCAACCCAGAGGACAGGGGGCACAATGAGCAGTTCTTC.

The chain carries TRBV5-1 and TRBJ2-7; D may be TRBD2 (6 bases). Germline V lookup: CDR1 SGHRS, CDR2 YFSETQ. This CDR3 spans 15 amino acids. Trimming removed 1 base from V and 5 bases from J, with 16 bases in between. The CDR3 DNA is TGCGCCAGCAGCTTGATCGGGAGTACTCGCAACGAGCAGTACTTC. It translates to CASSLIGSTRNEQYF.

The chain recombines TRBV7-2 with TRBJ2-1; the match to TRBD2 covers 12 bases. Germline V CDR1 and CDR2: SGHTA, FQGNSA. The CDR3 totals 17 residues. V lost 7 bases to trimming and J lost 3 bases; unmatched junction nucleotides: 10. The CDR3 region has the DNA TGTGCCAGCATCGAGCCTAGCGGGAGGGGAAACTACAATGAGCAGTTCTTC. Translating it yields CASIEPSGRGNYNEQFF.

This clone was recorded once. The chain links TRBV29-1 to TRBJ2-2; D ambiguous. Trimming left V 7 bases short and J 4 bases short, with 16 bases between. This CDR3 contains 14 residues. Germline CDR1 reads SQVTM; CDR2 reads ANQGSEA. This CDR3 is CSASQVTGTGELFF. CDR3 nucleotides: TGCAGCGCAAGCCAGGTCACGGGCACCGGGGAGCTGTTTTTT.